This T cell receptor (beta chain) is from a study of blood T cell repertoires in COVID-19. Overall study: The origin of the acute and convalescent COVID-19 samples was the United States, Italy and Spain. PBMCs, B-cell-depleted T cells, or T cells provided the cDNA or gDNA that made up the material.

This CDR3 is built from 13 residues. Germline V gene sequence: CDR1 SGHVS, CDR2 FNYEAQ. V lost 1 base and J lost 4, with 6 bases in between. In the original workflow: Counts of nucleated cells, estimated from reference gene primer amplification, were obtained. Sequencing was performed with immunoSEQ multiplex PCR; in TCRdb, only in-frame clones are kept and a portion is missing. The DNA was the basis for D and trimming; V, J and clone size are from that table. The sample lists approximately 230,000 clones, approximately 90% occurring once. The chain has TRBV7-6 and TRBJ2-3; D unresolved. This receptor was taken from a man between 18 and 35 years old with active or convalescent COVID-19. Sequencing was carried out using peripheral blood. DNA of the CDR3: TGTGCCAGCAGCTTAGAGCCCGCAGATACGCAGTATTTT. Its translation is CASSLEPADTQYF.